The 30 T cell receptor beta chains below were found in one sample sequenced in a study of blood T cell repertoires in COVID-19. Generated by immunoSEQ multiplex PCR, the TCRdb table keeps only in-frame clones and is missing some. The sample holds some 99,000 clones; more than 60% are singletons and the top ten take around a quarter. The specimen was peripheral blood. These receptors all come from a man aged 65 to 85 with acute or convalescent COVID-19.

This clone was seen a single time. The chain employs TRBV27 and TRBJ2-7; D uncertain. The CDR3 runs 11 residues. CDR1 is MNHEY, CDR2 SMNVEV, per germline (reference sequence). The V end lost 8 bases, the J end lost 3 bases, and 8 bases lay between the germline ends. The CDR3 reads CASGVDYEQYF. The DNA of the CDR3 is TGTGCCAGCGGAGTGGACTACGAGCAGTACTTC.

This clone was detected only a few times. The chain has TRBV6-2 or TRBV6-3 and TRBJ2-2; 7 bases fit TRBD2. Unmatched junction bases numbered 11, after V lost 1 base and J lost 6 bases. Germline V gene lookup returns CDR1 MNHEY and CDR2 SVGEGT. This CDR3 is built from 17 residues. The chain's CDR3 is CASSYFSRREQPGELFF. In DNA, the CDR3 is TGTGCCAGCAGTTACTTTAGCCGGCGGGAGCAACCCGGGGAGCTGTTTTTT.

The V call is TRBV20-1, the J call TRBJ2-5; D is uncertain. CDR3 length equals 12 residues. Trimming shortened V by 3 bases and J by 5 bases, and 10 bases separated the two germline ends. The germline CDR1 and CDR2 sequences are DFQATT and SNEGSKA (reference sequence). The CDR3 loop reads CSASTAGETQYF. Here the CDR3 DNA reads TGCAGTGCTAGTACTGCCGGGGAGACCCAGTACTTC.

The chain carries TRBV30 and TRBJ1-6; D may be TRBD1 (5 bases). Germline values: CDR1 GTSNPN, CDR2 SVGIG (reference sequence). Trimming removed 3 bases from V and 0 bases from J, with 15 bases in between. The CDR3 sequence is 17 residues long. As DNA, the CDR3 is TGTGCCTGGAGGTTGGGGGGGATGAGCTCCTATAATTCACCCCTCCACTTT. Its translation: CAWRLGGMSSYNSPLHF.

A single count supports this clone. V and J are TRBV28 and TRBJ1-2; 9 positions agree with TRBD1. Germline assignment: CDR1 MDHEN and CDR2 SYDVKM. With 6 bases clipped from V and 7 bases from J, the junction kept 9 bases outside the gene matches. The CDR3 is 14 residues long. In DNA form, the CDR3 reads TGTGCCAGCAGGTCCGGGACAGGGCCTCTTGGCTACACCTTC. Residues: CASRSGTGPLGYTF.

The chain joins TRBV5-6 to TRBJ1-3; TRBD1 matches 8 bases. V was clipped by 4 bases and J by 4 bases; unmatched bases: 4. Germline V gene sequence: CDR1 SGHDT, CDR2 YYEEEE. The CDR3 is made up of 14 amino acids. This chain's CDR3 is CASSQTGAGNTIYF. The CDR3 DNA reads TGTGCCAGCAGCCAGACAGGGGCCGGAAACACCATATATTTT.

A note on this clone: Additional DNA sequences in this sample encode the identical CDR3. The V gene is TRBV18, the J gene TRBJ2-3; no definite D call. CDR1 and CDR2 (germline): KGHSH, LQKENI. The CDR3 contains 13 residues. With 0 bases removed from V and 3 bases from J, the gap between germline ends came to 4 bases. The CDR3 nucleotides read TGTGCCAGCTCACCACCGAGTACAGATACGCAGTATTTT. Its protein product is CASSPPSTDTQYF.

Only a few counts were recorded for this clone. CDR3 sequence reads: CASTYLAMATDTQYF. CDR3 sequence (DNA): TGTGCCAGCACTTATCTAGCGATGGCCACAGATACGCAGTATTTT. This rearrangement joins TRBV2 to TRBJ2-3; a weak D match, TRBD2 (6 bases). Germline values: CDR1 SNHLY, CDR2 FYNNEI. V lost 7 bases to trimming and J lost 2 bases, with 16 bases between them. This CDR3 has 15 amino acids.

This clone appeared a single time. V gene TRBV5-1 combines with J gene TRBJ2-3; no reliable D call. The CDR3 has 14 residues. Germline CDR1 is SGHRS and CDR2 is YFSETQ. Trimming stripped 0 bases from V and 0 bases from J, with 5 bases between. The CDR3 region is CASSLDSSTDTQYF. The CDR3 nucleotides read TGCGCCAGCAGCTTGGACAGCAGCACAGATACGCAGTATTTT.

This sequence joins TRBV10-1 and TRBJ2-1; maybe TRBD2 (6 bases). Germline V lookup: CDR1 WNHNN, CDR2 SYGVQD (reference sequence). The CDR3 is 16 residues long. V lost 4 bases and J 3 bases, leaving 16 bases between the germline ends. CDR3 sequence: CASSGNGRPLYNEQFF. In DNA, the CDR3 is TGCGCCAGCAGTGGGAACGGGAGACCCCTCTACAATGAGCAGTTCTTC.

The chain carries TRBV28 and TRBJ2-6; D remains ambiguous. Germline V gives CDR1 MDHEN, CDR2 SYDVKM. The V end was cut by 7 bases, the J end by 0 bases, with 4 bases between. The CDR3 is 13 residues long. The CDR3 loop reads CASILSGANVLTF. The CDR3 DNA reads TGTGCCAGCATCCTCTCTGGGGCCAACGTCCTGACTTTC.

The V call is TRBV18, the J call TRBJ2-1; possible D gene TRBD2, 6 bases. The CDR3 has 13 amino acids. With 3 bases removed from V and 8 bases from J, the gap between germline ends came to 11 bases. The V gene's germline CDR1 is KGHSH and CDR2 LQKENI. CDR3 residues: CASSPTSPDEQFF. CDR3 nucleotide sequence: TGTGCCAGCTCACCGACTAGTCCCGATGAGCAGTTCTTC. The full variable domain, with the rest looked up from reference TRBV18 and TRBJ2-1, is NAGVMQNPRHLVRRRGQEARLRCSPMKGHSHVYWYRQLPEEGLKFMVYLQKENIIDESGMPKERFSAEFPKEGPSILRIQQVVRGDSAAYFCASSPTSPDEQFFGPGTRLTVL.

The rearrangement links TRBV18 to TRBJ1-2; 7 bases match TRBD1. V lost 0 bases to trimming and J lost 8 bases; unmatched junction nucleotides: 6. The CDR3 covers 14 residues. The germline gives CDR1 KGHSH, CDR2 LQKENI. The CDR3 region has the DNA TGTGCCAGCTCACCACCAAACAGGGGAGGCGGCTACACCTTC. Amino acids: CASSPPNRGGGYTF.

In DNA, the CDR3 is TGTGCCAGCAGCTTAACCGGGGGTAACTATGGCTACACCTTC. Its protein product is CASSLTGGNYGYTF. The rearrangement joins TRBV7-3 to TRBJ1-2; a weak D match, TRBD1 (5 bases). Germline loops: CDR1 SGHTA, CDR2 FQGTGA. Trimming left V 0 bases short and J 1 base short, with 6 bases between. The CDR3 is made up of 14 amino acids.

The gene calls are TRBV30 and TRBJ2-1; 8 bases agree with TRBD1. From germline, CDR1 is GTSNPN and CDR2 SVGIG (reference sequence). The CDR3 contains 13 residues. With 4 bases clipped from V and 7 bases from J, the junction kept 6 bases outside the gene matches. CDR3 in DNA: TGTGCCTGGACAGGGGGCTCGTGGAATGAGCAGTTCTTC. Encoded protein: CAWTGGSWNEQFF. The whole variable domain, filled in from reference TRBV30 and TRBJ2-1, reads SQTIHQWPATLVQPVGSPLSLECTVEGTSNPNLYWYRQAAGRGLQLLFYSVGIGQISSEVPQNLSASRPQDRQFILSSKKLLLSDSGFYLCAWTGGSWNEQFFGPGTRLTVL.

This chain links TRBV2 with TRBJ1-2; 7 bases align to TRBD1. In germline, CDR1 is SNHLY, CDR2 FYNNEI. The CDR3 covers 13 residues. After removal of 7 bases from V and 7 bases from J, the junction contained 9 bases not matched to a gene. This chain's CDR3 is CASTGFRGPGYTF. Written as DNA, the CDR3 is TGTGCCAGCACCGGGTTTAGGGGGCCTGGCTACACCTTC.

The chain is built from TRBV20-1 and TRBJ1-1; TRBD1 aligns across 7 bases. Germline lookup yields CDR1 DFQATT and CDR2 SNEGSKA (reference sequence). V shed 2 bases, J shed 8 bases, and the junction held 2 bases outside the gene matches. This CDR3 comprises 11 residues. CDR3 bases: TGCAGTGCTAGATGGGACAGAGAAGCTTTCTTT. Amino acid sequence: CSARWDREAFF.

A word on this clone: At one end, the junction sequence differs from germline, possibly due to a read error. Other nucleotide sequences from this sample produce the same CDR3. The chain recombines TRBV2 with TRBJ1-5; 7 bases align to TRBD1. The CDR3 spans 13 residues. Looked up from germline, CDR1 is SNHLY and CDR2 is FYNNEI. The CDR3 sequence: CASRDREDQPQHF. The CDR3 DNA reads as TGTGCCAGCAGAGACAGGGAGGATCAACCCCAGCATTTT.

This clone was seen many times. This chain joins TRBV9 and TRBJ2-7, with D possibly TRBD1 on 6 matching bases. The V gene's germline CDR1 is SGDLS and CDR2 YYNGEE. The CDR3 consists of 17 residues. With 3 bases removed from V and 2 bases from J, the gap between germline ends came to 21 bases. The CDR3 sequence is CASSALPEIQGAYEQYF. CDR3 nucleotides: TGTGCCAGCAGCGCCTTACCGGAGATACAGGGAGCCTACGAGCAGTACTTC.

This chain uses TRBV7-3 with TRBJ2-3, with 11 bases that match TRBD2. CDR1 and CDR2 (germline): SGHTA, FQGTGA. CDR3 length: 14 amino acids. V shed 5 bases and J 7 bases; nucleotides not matched to a gene: 5. This CDR3 is CASSDSGRANTQYF. In DNA, the CDR3 is TGTGCCAGCAGCGATAGCGGGAGGGCGAATACGCAGTATTTT.

The chain has TRBV15 and TRBJ2-2; TRBD2 is a possible D gene (6 bases). V lost 8 bases, J lost 3 bases, and 13 bases lay in between. Germline CDR1 reads LNHNV; CDR2 reads YYDKDF (reference sequence). CDR3 length equals 14 residues. The DNA for the CDR3 is TGTGCCACCCGTGAAGGAGGGGACACCGGGGAGCTGTTTTTT. Residues: CATREGGDTGELFF.

The chain combines TRBV5-4 with TRBJ2-7, with D possibly matching TRBD1 (6 bases). CDR1 SGHNT and CDR2 YYREEE come from the germline V gene (reference sequence). Trimming removed 4 bases from V and 0 bases from J, with 11 bases in between. The length of the CDR3 is 14 residues. The CDR3 DNA follows: TGTGCCAGCAGCATCGACAGGAGCTCCTACGAGCAGTACTTC. Translation gives CASSIDRSSYEQYF.

This CDR3 reads CAARKQGANYGYTF. The CDR3 coding sequence is TGTGCCGCCAGAAAACAGGGGGCAAACTATGGCTACACCTTC. The J gene is TRBJ1-2, the V gene TRBV19, with TRBD1 identical over 9 bases. The CDR3 has 14 amino acids. Germline-derived CDR1 and CDR2 are LNHDA and SQIVND (reference sequence). J was trimmed by 2 bases and V by 11 bases; bases with no gene match: 9.

V and J are TRBV18 and TRBJ1-5; 10 nucleotides line up with TRBD1. Trimming at V came to 2 bases and at J to 3 bases, leaving 1 base not matched to a gene. CDR3 length equals 15 residues. The germline V gene encodes CDR1 KGHSH and CDR2 LQKENI. The CDR3 nucleotides read TGTGCCAGCTCACCAGGGACAGGGGTCAATCAGCCCCAGCATTTT. Translation: CASSPGTGVNQPQHF.

The CDR3 here is CASSLSGQHTDTQYF. The CDR3 DNA reads as TGTGCCAGCAGTCTCTCAGGACAGCACACAGATACGCAGTATTTT. The rearrangement links TRBV2 to TRBJ2-3, with D maybe TRBD1 (6 bases). CDR3 size: 15 residues. Deletions cut 5 bases from V and 2 bases from J, with 14 bases between. Germline CDR1 reads SNHLY; CDR2 reads FYNNEI.

This chain connects TRBV7-9 to TRBJ2-1; D unresolved. Per the germline V gene, CDR1 is SEHNR and CDR2 is FQNEAQ (reference sequence). The ends were cut back, 4 bases at V and 9 bases at J, with 13 bases in the middle. The CDR3 is 13 amino acids. This CDR3 is CASSSLAGIEQFF. The CDR3 DNA reads TGTGCCAGCAGCTCCCTGGCAGGTATTGAGCAGTTCTTC. Full variable domain (rest looked up from reference TRBV7-9 and TRBJ2-1): DTGVSQNPRHKITKRGQNVTFRCDPISEHNRLYWYRQTLGQGPEFLTYFQNEAQLEKSRLLSDRFSAERPKGSFSTLEIQRTEQGDSAMYLCASSSLAGIEQFFGPGTRLTVL.

The genes are TRBV24-1 and TRBJ2-2, with 9 bases that match TRBD1. Germline CDR1 reads KGHDR; CDR2 reads SFDVKD. The V and J ends lost 8 bases and 5 bases, in that order; junction bases with no gene match: 5. This CDR3 comprises 14 residues. CDR3 in DNA: TGTGCCACCAAGGGACAGGGAGGAACCGGGGAGCTGTTTTTT. Its protein is CATKGQGGTGELFF.

This chain joins TRBV30 and TRBJ2-3; D is possibly TRBD1 (6 bases). The CDR3 is 14 residues long. V dropped 4 bases and J dropped 2 bases, with 13 bases sitting between them. Germline V gene lookup returns CDR1 GTSNPN and CDR2 SVGIG (reference sequence). CDR3 nucleotide sequence: TGTGCCTGGACCGCGAGGGGGAACACAGATACGCAGTATTTT. Translation: CAWTARGNTDTQYF.

V is TRBV7-9 and J is TRBJ1-4; D uncertain. The CDR3 extends over 16 amino acids. The ends were cut back, 5 bases at V and 7 bases at J, with 20 bases in the middle. Germline V gene sequence: CDR1 SEHNR, CDR2 FQNEAQ (reference sequence). The CDR3 region is CASSRNLGEGGEKLFF. In DNA, the CDR3 is TGTGCCAGCAGCCGAAATCTCGGGGAGGGTGGTGAAAAACTGTTTTTT.

The V gene is TRBV30, the J gene TRBJ1-3; D is unclear. CDR1 GTSNPN and CDR2 SVGIG come from the germline V gene (reference sequence). The CDR3 extends over 11 amino acids. Trimming cost V 4 bases and J 4 bases, with 5 bases left between them. CDR3: CAWNRGNTIYF. The CDR3 DNA sequence: TGTGCCTGGAATCGGGGAAACACCATATATTTT.